The clone carrying this TCR beta chain is labeled medium-sized. Antigen unknown. The data stem from a study of liver allograft versus peripheral blood T cells. Study-wide context: A comparison was made between T cell receptor repertoires in transplanted livers and those in recipients' peripheral blood.

Each CDR3 protein is one row after TCRdb ran MiXCR on the reads. Among about 1,900 distinct CDR3 sequences listed, roughly 15% were seen once. Whole-study findings and limits: Intra-allograft T cell receptor repertoires in the liver reportedly differed from peripheral blood repertoires.

Between the trimmed V and J ends, which lost 6 bases and 0 bases, there was a span of 18 bases. Germline V gives CDR1 MNHNS, CDR2 SASEGT. The length of the CDR3 is 16 residues. The V and J genes are TRBV6-1 and TRBJ2-7; a weak D match, TRBD2 (7 bases). This sequence originates from a human patient who had a liver transplant. The T cells may come from the graft donor. CDR3 sequence: CASRGIGRGISYEQYF. The CDR3 nucleotides read TGTGCCAGCAGAGGGATAGGGAGGGGGATCTCCTACGAGCAGTACTTC.